A single sample is the source of the 13 T cell receptor beta chains below, sequenced in a study of shared clonotypes between healthy human individuals. Measured with immunoSEQ multiplex PCR; TCRdb has only the in-frame clones, and not every one. This sample has 2 million to 2.5 million clones, with roughly 93% found just once. What was sequenced was naive CD4+ T cells from PBMCs. The sample's subset: CD45RA+ positively selected. These receptors were taken from a young man in good health. Some clones in this sample may be carry-over from other donors' samples.

This clone was seen once. The gene calls are TRBV29-1 and TRBJ2-1; tentatively, D is TRBD1 or TRBD2 (6 bases each). The CDR3 covers 15 residues. CDR1 is SQVTM, CDR2 ANQGSEA, per germline. CDR3 protein: CTVPRMEGAYNEQFF. CDR3 nucleotide sequence: TGCACCGTCCCCCGGATGGAGGGGGCCTACAATGAGCAGTTCTTC.

This sequence joins TRBV4-2 and TRBJ1-1, with D maybe TRBD1 (6 bases). Per germline, CDR1 LGHNA and CDR2 YNFKEQ. This CDR3 has 15 amino acids. The germline V and J ends were trimmed by 1 base and 5 bases, with 14 bases remaining between them. CDR3 in DNA: TGTGCCAGCAGCCAAGCTCAGGGGATGAGAACTGAAGCTTTCTTT. As protein: CASSQAQGMRTEAFF.

A note on this clone: The sample contains more than one DNA sequence encoding this CDR3. V and J are TRBV5-1 and TRBJ2-7, with TRBD2 identical over 9 bases. V dropped 0 bases and J dropped 2; count of bases not matched to a gene: 3. Germline assignment: CDR1 SGHRS and CDR2 YFSETQ. This CDR3 has 15 amino acids. CDR3 coding DNA: TGCGCCAGCAGCTTGGGGCTAGCGGGGACCTACGAGCAGTACTTC. This codes for CASSLGLAGTYEQYF.

The chain recombines TRBV19 with TRBJ2-7; no clear D. Germline lookup yields CDR1 LNHDA and CDR2 SQIVND (reference sequence). CDR3 length equals 14 residues. V lost 1 base and J 7 bases, leaving 14 bases between the germline ends. The CDR3 sequence is CASSIGGSSSEQYF. CDR3 nucleotides: TGTGCCAGTAGTATAGGCGGCAGCTCCTCGGAGCAGTACTTC.

This clone was counted a single time. The V and J genes are TRBV11-3 and TRBJ1-1; 7 positions agree with TRBD1. CDR3 length equals 17 residues. Per the germline V gene, CDR1 is SGHNT and CDR2 is YENEEA. The V and J ends lost 1 base and 7 bases, in that order; junction bases with no gene match: 15. This CDR3 reads CASSLVPSEERQGEAFF. DNA for the CDR3: TGTGCCAGCAGCTTAGTCCCAAGCGAGGAGCGACAGGGTGAAGCTTTCTTT.

As concerns this clone: The sample carries other DNA sequences with the same CDR3. CDR3 in amino acids: CASSPDRDQPQHF. As DNA, the CDR3 is TGTGCCAGCAGCCCTGACAGGGATCAGCCCCAGCATTTT. The gene calls are TRBV7-2 and TRBJ1-5; 7 bases align to TRBD1. CDR1 and CDR2 from the germline V gene are SGHTA and FQGNSA. The CDR3 consists of 13 residues. V lost 5 bases to trimming and J lost 5 bases; unmatched junction nucleotides: 3.

The rearrangement links TRBV28 to TRBJ2-3, with 14 bases aligning to TRBD2. CDR1 and CDR2 from the germline V gene are MDHEN and SYDVKM. The CDR3 extends over 13 amino acids. Germline trimming cut 4 bases from V and 15 bases from J; bases unmatched to any gene: 6. CDR3 in DNA: TGTGCCAGCAGTTCGACTAGCGGGAGGGCTTCATATTTT. Protein sequence: CASSSTSGRASYF.

The rearrangement uses TRBV28 and TRBJ2-1, with TRBD2 matching over 7 bases. The CDR3 contains 17 residues. CDR1 MDHEN and CDR2 SYDVKM come from the germline V gene. Trimming at V came to 7 bases and at J to 7 bases, leaving 19 bases not matched to a gene. This chain's CDR3 is CASMRGRLGFGLNEQFF. The CDR3, as DNA: TGTGCCAGCATGCGCGGGAGACTGGGGTTCGGGTTGAATGAGCAGTTCTTC.

The chain couples TRBV11-2 to TRBJ1-1, with D maybe TRBD1 (5 bases). Germline V gene sequence: CDR1 SGHAT, CDR2 FQNNGV. The CDR3 totals 12 residues. The V gene lost 1 base and the J gene lost 9 bases, with 9 bases spanning the gap. As DNA, the CDR3 is TGTGCCAGCAGCTTAGGGGGGGAAAAAGCTTTCTTT. Translating gives CASSLGGEKAFF.

This clone was observed a few times. This chain connects TRBV9 to TRBJ1-1; tentatively, D is TRBD1 (5 bases). The length of the CDR3 is 16 residues. Germline-derived CDR1 and CDR2 are SGDLS and YYNGEE. With 5 bases removed from V and 1 base from J, the gap between germline ends came to 18 bases. The CDR3 loop reads CASSRRTAGANTEAFF. The CDR3 nucleotides read TGTGCCAGCAGTCGACGAACAGCCGGGGCGAACACTGAAGCTTTCTTT.

The V gene is TRBV5-5, the J gene TRBJ2-3, with TRBD1 identical over 8 bases. The CDR3 consists of 14 residues. The V gene end was trimmed by 3 bases and the J gene end by 4 bases; junction bases not matched to a gene: 4. The germline gives CDR1 SGHKS, CDR2 YYEKEE (reference sequence). Here the CDR3 DNA reads TGTGCCAGCAGCTCCGGACAGGGTTCAGATACGCAGTATTTT. Translation gives CASSSGQGSDTQYF.

Remarks on this clone: The sample has other DNA sequences that encode this CDR3 too. The rearrangement links TRBV7-9 to TRBJ2-5; no firm D call. In germline, CDR1 is SEHNR, CDR2 FQNEAQ (reference sequence). V was trimmed by 5 bases and J by 0 bases, leaving 4 bases between them. The CDR3 covers 12 residues. The CDR3 sequence is CASSRYQETQYF. Written as DNA, the CDR3 is TGTGCCAGCAGCCGGTACCAAGAGACCCAGTACTTC. The full variable domain, in which reference TRBV7-9 and TRBJ2-5 provide the parts outside the CDR3, is DTGVSQNPRHKITKRGQNVTFRCDPISEHNRLYWYRQTLGQGPEFLTYFQNEAQLEKSRLLSDRFSAERPKGSFSTLEIQRTEQGDSAMYLCASSRYQETQYFGPGTRLLVL.

This chain uses TRBV7-8 with TRBJ2-3; 11 bases align to TRBD2. The CDR3 totals 15 residues. The V gene end was trimmed by 6 bases and the J gene end by 4 bases; junction bases not matched to a gene: 6. Germline V gene data show CDR1 as SGHVS and CDR2 as FQNEAQ. CDR3 in amino acids: CASSKTSGKPDTQYF. Written as DNA, the CDR3 is TGTGCCAGCAGTAAGACTAGCGGGAAACCAGATACGCAGTATTTT.